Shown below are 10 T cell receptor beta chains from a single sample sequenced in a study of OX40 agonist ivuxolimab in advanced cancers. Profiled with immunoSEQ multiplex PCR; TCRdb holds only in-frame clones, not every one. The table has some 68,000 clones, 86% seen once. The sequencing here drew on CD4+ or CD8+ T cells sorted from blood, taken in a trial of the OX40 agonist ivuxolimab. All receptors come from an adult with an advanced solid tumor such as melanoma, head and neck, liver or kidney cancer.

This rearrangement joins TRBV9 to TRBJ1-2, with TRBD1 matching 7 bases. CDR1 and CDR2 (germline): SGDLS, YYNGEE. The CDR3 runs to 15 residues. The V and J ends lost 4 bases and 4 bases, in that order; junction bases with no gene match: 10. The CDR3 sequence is CASSPRQGDVYGYTF. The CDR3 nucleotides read TGTGCCAGCAGCCCCAGACAGGGCGATGTCTATGGCTACACCTTC.

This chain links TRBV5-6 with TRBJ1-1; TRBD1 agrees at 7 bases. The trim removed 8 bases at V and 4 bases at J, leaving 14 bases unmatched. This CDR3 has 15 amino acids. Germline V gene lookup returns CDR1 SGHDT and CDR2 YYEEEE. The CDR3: CASTLTGVYRTEAFF. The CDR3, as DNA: TGTGCCAGTACCCTCACAGGGGTGTATCGCACTGAAGCTTTCTTT.

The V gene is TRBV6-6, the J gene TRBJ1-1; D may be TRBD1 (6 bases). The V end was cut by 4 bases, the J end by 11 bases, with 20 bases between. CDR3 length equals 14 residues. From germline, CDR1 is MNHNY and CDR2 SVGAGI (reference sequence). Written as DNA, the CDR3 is TGTGCCAGCAGTTCTCCGGGAGGGGGGCTGGAGGCTTTCTTT. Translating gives CASSSPGGGLEAFF.

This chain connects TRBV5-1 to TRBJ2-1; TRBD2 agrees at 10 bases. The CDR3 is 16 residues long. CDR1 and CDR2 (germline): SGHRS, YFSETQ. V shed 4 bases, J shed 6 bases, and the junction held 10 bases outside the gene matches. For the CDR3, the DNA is TGCGCCAGCAGCCTGCTACCTAGCGGGAGCTTCAATGAGCAGTTCTTC. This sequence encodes CASSLLPSGSFNEQFF.

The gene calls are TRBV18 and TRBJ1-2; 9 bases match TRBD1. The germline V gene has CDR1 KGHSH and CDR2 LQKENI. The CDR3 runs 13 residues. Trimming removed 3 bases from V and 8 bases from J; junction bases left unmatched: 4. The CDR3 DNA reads TGTGCCAGCTCACCGGGGACAGGGCGAGGCTACACCTTC. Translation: CASSPGTGRGYTF.

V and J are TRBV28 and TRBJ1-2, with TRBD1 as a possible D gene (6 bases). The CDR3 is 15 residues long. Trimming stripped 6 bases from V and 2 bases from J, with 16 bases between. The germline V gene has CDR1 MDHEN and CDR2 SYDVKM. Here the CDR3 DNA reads TGTGCCAGCAGGCGAACAGGGCCTACGAACTATGGCTACACCTTC. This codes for CASRRTGPTNYGYTF.

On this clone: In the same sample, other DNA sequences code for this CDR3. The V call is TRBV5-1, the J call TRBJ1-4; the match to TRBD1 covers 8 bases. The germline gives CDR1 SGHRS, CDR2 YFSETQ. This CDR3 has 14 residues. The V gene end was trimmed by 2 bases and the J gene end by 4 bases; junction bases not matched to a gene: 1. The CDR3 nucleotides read TGCGCCAGCAGCTTCGGACAGGGTAATGAAAAACTGTTTTTT. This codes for CASSFGQGNEKLFF. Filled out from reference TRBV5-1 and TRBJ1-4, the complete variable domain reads KAGVTQTPRYLIKTRGQQVTLSCSPISGHRSVSWYQQTPGQGLQFLFEYFSETQRNKGNFPGRFSGRQFSNSRSEMNVSTLELGDSALYLCASSFGQGNEKLFFGSGTQLSVL.

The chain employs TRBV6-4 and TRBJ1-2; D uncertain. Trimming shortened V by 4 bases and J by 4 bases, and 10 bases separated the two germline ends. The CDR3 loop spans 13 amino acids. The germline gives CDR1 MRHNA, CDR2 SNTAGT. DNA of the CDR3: TGTGCCAGCAGTGTAAACCCTTCCTATGGCTACACCTTC. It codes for CASSVNPSYGYTF.

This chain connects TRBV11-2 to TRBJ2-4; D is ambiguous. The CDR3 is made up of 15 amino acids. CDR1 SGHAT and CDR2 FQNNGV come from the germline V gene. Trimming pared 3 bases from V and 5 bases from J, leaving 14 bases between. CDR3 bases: TGTGCCAGCAGCTTTGATTTCCAAGGCCAAAACATTCAGTACTTC. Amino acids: CASSFDFQGQNIQYF.

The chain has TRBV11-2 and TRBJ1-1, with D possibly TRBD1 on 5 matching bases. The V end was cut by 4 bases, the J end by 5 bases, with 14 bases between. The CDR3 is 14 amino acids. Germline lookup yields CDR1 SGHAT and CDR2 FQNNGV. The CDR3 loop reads CASSSFDRLTEAFF. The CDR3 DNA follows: TGTGCCAGCAGCTCCTTTGACAGACTTACTGAAGCTTTCTTT.